The following is a T cell receptor (beta chain) sequence with its context. This clonotype was seen more than once but under ten times. There is no known antigen for this receptor. Base qualities were left out, and no much larger clone turns up one base away. Preparation of the library involved 5' RACE. Sequencing was carried out with an Illumina HiSeq 2000. Template switching added a universal primer binding site, and the final cDNA carried a unique molecular identifier that allowed TCR cDNA molecules to be counted accurately. First-strand cDNA for TCR alpha and beta chains was synthesized from specific primers in the conserved constant-segment region. To control for contamination, every cDNA library carried two barcodes: a SMART-Mk sample barcode plus Illumina barcodes. Two successive PCR steps introduced TruSeq adapter sequences along with Illumina sample barcodes. TCR alpha and beta cDNA libraries were sequenced on the Illumina HiSeq platform with custom primers. Under the source paper's analysis protocol: Unique molecular identifiers were extracted from raw reads with MiGEC, and CDR3 positions were determined with MiXCR. For each individual, recombination models were inferred using an EM algorithm with the repgenHMM and IGoR tools. The tcR package in R was used for shared clonotype analysis, with sharing normalized by the product of cloneset sizes. Out-of-frame nonproductive sequences were analyzed to study raw recombination free of thymic and clonal selection effects. TCRdb reworked the public reads: Q25 trimming with fastp, MiXCR clone assembly, productive beta chains retained. Here each entry gathers all rows of one CDR3 protein and keeps the most common genes and DNA. TCRdb's processing, not the authors', yielded these V and J calls. The sample has 1.5 million to 2 million distinct CDR3 sequences on record, around 29% of them singletons. The ten largest clones represent about 0.3% of the sample.

Looking up the germline V gene yields CDR1 MNHNS and CDR2 SASEGT. The cysteine opens and the phenylalanine closes a CDR3 of 13 amino acids. The entry retains the CDR3 DNA only, 39 bases that are in frame from base 1. V is clipped by 7 bases and J by 4 bases, and the sequence between their germline boundaries is 13 bases long. This specimen comes from a study of identical twins (dated by TCRdb to the mid-2010s). Study-level background: TCR alpha and beta repertoires from monozygotic twins, unrelated adults of various ages and cord blood were deep-sequenced to test whether fetal clonotypes persist. To rule out contamination, replicate twin experiments were performed at different times with different library preparation protocols.

Study-level results and caveats: Excess twin sharing in beta out-of-frame sequences was weaker because fewer shared sequences lowered the signal-to-noise ratio. Out-of-frame TCR alpha sequences shared between twins showed an excess of low generation-probability sequences compared with coincidental sharing between unrelated individuals. Recombination models systematically underestimated out-of-frame TCR alpha sharing in monozygotic twins but agreed with sharing between unrelated individuals. Because the same donors could not be followed over many years, the conclusions relied on cross-sectional statistical analysis. Zero-insertion analyses could be partly confounded by invariant T cells such as MAIT and iNKT, though diverse VJ usage argued against such confounding for most clonotypes. Abundant cord blood beta clonotypes had fewer insertions, young adult naive repertoires showed a similar but weaker trend, and memory repertoires showed no such trend.

Only healthy Caucasian donors were included. This chain is built from TRBV6-1 and TRBJ1-1; 6 matching bases give a weak D call of TRBD1. The receptor was isolated from a newborn girl in good health. Sequenced sample: cord blood. Here the CDR3 is given as CASTGEGSTEAFF. At the DNA level, the sequence is TGTGCCAGCACAGGGGAAGGGTCCACTGAAGCTTTCTTT.